A selection of T cell receptor beta chains follows, all from one sample in a study of blood T cell repertoires in COVID-19. Profiling relied on immunoSEQ multiplex PCR, and the TCRdb table lists in-frame clones only, not all of them. The table lists about 260,000 clones, approximately 86% of them singletons. Material for sequencing was peripheral blood. These receptors were taken from a man aged 35 to 55 who had recovered from COVID-19. The CDR3 runs from the conserved cysteine through the conserved F or W. D genes are given only for firm matches. Not every row has a clone size; where given, it reads once, few, many or a size class.

d_call clone_size j_call v_call cdr3_aa cdr3_nt
. . TRBJ1-3 TRBV12-3/TRBV12-4 CASSLYSGNTIYF TGTGCCAGCAGTTTATACTCTGGAAACACCATATATTTT
TRBD1 . TRBJ1-2 TRBV29-1 CSVDAPGQVYGYTF TGCAGCGTTGACGCCCCGGGACAGGTTTATGGCTACACCTTC
. . TRBJ2-1 TRBV6-6 CASSYSVERLQFF TGTGCCAGCAGTTACTCGGTAGAGCGGCTACAGTTCTTC
. few TRBJ1-5 TRBV29-1 CSVVTGTRYSNQPQHF TGCAGCGTAGTGACCGGGACACGATATAGCAATCAGCCCCAGCATTTT
. . TRBJ1-5 TRBV6-5 CASSPGGGFNQPQHF TGTGCCAGCAGCCCCGGTGGAGGGTTCAATCAGCCCCAGCATTTT
TRBD2 . TRBJ2-7 TRBV6-2/TRBV6-3 CASSYSRLAGAQQYF TGTGCCAGCAGTTACTCGCGACTAGCGGGAGCCCAGCAGTACTTC
TRBD2 . TRBJ2-7 TRBV7-6 CASSLLGRRREGAEQYF TGTGCCAGCAGCTTACTGGGAAGAAGGCGGGAGGGCGCCGAGCAGTACTTC
. . TRBJ2-7 TRBV5-6 CASSLGQQGYEQYF TGTGCCAGCAGCTTGGGGCAACAGGGCTACGAGCAGTACTTC
TRBD2 . TRBJ2-7 TRBV7-2 CASSLVSGGAYEQYF TGTGCCAGCAGCTTAGTTAGCGGGGGGGCCTACGAGCAGTACTTC
. . TRBJ1-1 TRBV5-5 CASQGDLTEAFF TGTGCCAGCCAGGGCGACCTCACTGAAGCTTTCTTT
. once TRBJ2-3 TRBV27 CASSPGLPDTQYF TGTGCCAGCAGCCCAGGGCTCCCAGATACGCAGTATTTT
TRBD1 once TRBJ2-7 TRBV19 CASSIAQGQGEQYF TGTGCCAGTAGTATAGCCCAGGGACAGGGCGAGCAGTACTTC
TRBD1 . TRBJ2-5 TRBV7-2 CASSPPDRAAETQYF TGTGCCAGCAGCCCACCGGACAGGGCGGCAGAGACCCAGTACTTC
. once TRBJ2-6 TRBV2 CASSEGASGANVLTF TGTGCCAGCAGTGAGGGGGCTTCTGGGGCCAACGTCCTGACTTTC
TRBD2 . TRBJ2-1 TRBV7-6 CASTPSGRSYNEQFF TGTGCCAGCACCCCTAGCGGGCGATCCTACAATGAGCAGTTCTTC
. . TRBJ2-7 TRBV5-4 CASSYHSYEQYF TGTGCCAGCAGCTATCATTCCTACGAGCAGTACTTC
. . TRBJ1-5 TRBV5-4 CASSRGGGNQPQHF TGTGCCAGCAGCAGGGGGGGAGGCAATCAGCCCCAGCATTTT
TRBD2 once TRBJ2-1 TRBV4-3 CASSQDSTRSGLASSNEQFF TGCGCCAGCAGCCAAGATAGCACTCGATCGGGACTAGCGTCGAGCAATGAGCAGTTCTTC
TRBD1 . TRBJ2-7 TRBV6-2/TRBV6-3 CASSYSTGQGKNYEQYF TGTGCCAGCAGTTACTCGACCGGACAGGGGAAAAACTACGAGCAGTACTTC
TRBD2 once TRBJ2-7 TRBV5-6 CASSLRTSGRSYEQYF TGTGCCAGCAGCTTGAGGACTAGCGGCCGATCCTACGAGCAGTACTTC
TRBD2 . TRBJ2-3 TRBV7-6 CASSLATGGQADTQYF TGTGCCAGCAGCTTAGCGACGGGGGGGCAGGCAGATACGCAGTATTTT
TRBD1 . TRBJ2-1 TRBV5-8 CASSFMTGGYGEQFF TGTGCCAGCAGCTTTATGACAGGGGGCTATGGTGAGCAGTTCTTC
TRBD1 . TRBJ1-1 TRBV27 CASWDRGDYEAFF TGTGCCAGCTGGGACAGGGGCGATTATGAAGCTTTCTTT
. . TRBJ1-1 TRBV12-3/TRBV12-4 CASSFPGSEAFF TGTGCCAGCAGTTTTCCGGGATCTGAAGCTTTCTTT
TRBD2 . TRBJ2-5 TRBV5-8 CASSPGGLRPETQYF TGTGCCAGCAGCCCGGGGGGGCTCCGGCCAGAGACCCAGTACTTC